Presented here are 29 T cell receptor beta chains from one specimen sequenced in a study of cytomegalovirus exposure and HLA in healthy donors. The PCR had 60 Vbeta and 13 Jbeta primers. Repertoires were generated with immunoSEQ multiplex PCR, while TCRdb's copy carries only in-frame clones and drops some. There are 120,000 to 150,000 clones in the sample; roughly three quarters occur only once, and 2.5% to 3.5% lies in the top ten. The sample comprised PBMCs. These receptor sequences come from a female donor in good health and CMV-seronegative.

The chain couples TRBV4-1 to TRBJ2-7; possibly TRBD1 for D (5 bases). V lost 0 bases and J lost 2, with 14 bases in between. In germline, CDR1 is MGHRA, CDR2 YSYEKL. The CDR3 length is 16 residues. The DNA of the CDR3 is TGCGCCAGCAGCCAAGATGTCGGAAGGGGCCCCTACGAGCAGTACTTC. It encodes CASSQDVGRGPYEQYF.

The chain links TRBV5-1 to TRBJ1-3; D call uncertain. Trimming took 1 base from V and 0 from J, leaving 8 bases between them. The CDR3 is 15 amino acids. CDR1 SGHRS and CDR2 YFSETQ come from the germline V gene. CDR3 sequence: CASSLSGVSGNTIYF. CDR3 bases: TGCGCCAGCAGCTTGAGCGGGGTCTCTGGAAACACCATATATTTT.

The chain has TRBV12-5 and TRBJ2-6; 9 nucleotides line up with TRBD2. The CDR3 covers 20 residues. Germline CDR1 LGHNT, CDR2 FRNRAP. Trimming took 3 bases from V and 0 from J; bases not matched to a gene: 12. CDR3 amino acids: CASGFPARSSGTSGANVLTF. Here the CDR3 DNA reads TGTGCTAGTGGTTTCCCAGCCCGTTCTAGCGGGACCTCTGGGGCCAACGTCCTGACTTTC.

This clone was counted between two and nine times. The chain is built from TRBV2 and TRBJ2-7; TRBD1 aligns across 7 bases. The CDR3 extends over 11 amino acids. Germline assignment: CDR1 SNHLY and CDR2 FYNNEI. Trimming removed 9 bases from V and 3 bases from J; junction bases left unmatched: 2. This chain's CDR3 is CARGTVYEQYF. In DNA, the CDR3 is TGTGCCAGGGGGACAGTCTACGAGCAGTACTTC.

This clone has just a few counts. The chain employs TRBV7-2 and TRBJ2-1; D gene ambiguous. V gave up 2 bases and J gave up 8 bases, with 4 bases separating them. In germline, CDR1 is SGHTA, CDR2 FQGNSA. The CDR3 sequence is 11 residues long. This CDR3 is CASSLSYEQFF. DNA of the CDR3: TGTGCCAGCAGCTTAAGCTATGAGCAGTTCTTC.

The gene calls are TRBV6-5 and TRBJ1-2, with a possible D match to TRBD1 (6 bases). The germline V gene encodes CDR1 MNHEY and CDR2 SVGAGI. The CDR3 extends over 13 amino acids. V lost 5 bases and J 4 bases, leaving 11 bases between the germline ends. The CDR3 sequence: CASSPGTFYGYTF. The CDR3 DNA sequence: TGTGCCAGCAGTCCCGGGACATTCTATGGCTACACCTTC.

The rearrangement uses TRBV29-1 and TRBJ1-1; D gene uncertain. Trimming pared 7 bases from V and 1 base from J, leaving 16 bases between. Looked up from germline, CDR1 is SQVTM and CDR2 is ANQGSEA. This CDR3 has 14 residues. CDR3: CSARLSGKNTEAFF. CDR3 sequence (DNA): TGCAGCGCCAGGCTGTCTGGCAAGAACACTGAAGCTTTCTTT.

In DNA, the CDR3 is TGCAGCGTTCAGGACTCAGGAGGTACTCAGCCCCAGCATTTT. This encodes CSVQDSGGTQPQHF. V gene TRBV29-1 combines with J gene TRBJ1-5; D ambiguous. CDR3 length equals 14 residues. V dropped 5 bases and J dropped 6 bases, with 17 bases sitting between them. Germline CDR1 SQVTM, CDR2 ANQGSEA.

The V call is TRBV5-6, the J call TRBJ2-3; 8 bases are a match to TRBD2. From germline, CDR1 is SGHDT and CDR2 YYEEEE. The CDR3 runs to 12 residues. J gave up 6 bases and V 3 bases, and 0 bases lay outside the gene matches. The CDR3 here is CASSSGGDTQYF. DNA for the CDR3: TGTGCCAGCAGCTCGGGGGGGGATACGCAGTATTTT.

The chain links TRBV5-1 to TRBJ2-1, with D unclear. Germline V gene lookup returns CDR1 SGHRS and CDR2 YFSETQ. The V gene lost 0 bases and the J gene lost 2 bases, with 9 bases spanning the gap. CDR3 size: 15 residues. The CDR3 reads CASSLDSHAYNEQFF. CDR3 in DNA: TGCGCCAGCAGCTTGGACAGCCATGCCTACAATGAGCAGTTCTTC.

The rearrangement uses TRBV25-1 and TRBJ2-3; D is perhaps TRBD1 (5 bases). Germline assignment: CDR1 MGHDK and CDR2 SYGVNS. The CDR3 spans 16 residues. Trimming removed 4 bases at V and 0 bases at J, with 14 bases between. CDR3 bases: TGTGCCAGCAGTGGATCGGAGACAGCTAGCACAGATACGCAGTATTTT. This translates into CASSGSETASTDTQYF.

This clone was found once. The V and J genes are TRBV5-1 and TRBJ2-3; 7 bases align to TRBD2. Trimming at V came to 4 bases and at J to 7 bases, leaving 12 bases not matched to a gene. This CDR3 region has 15 residues. Germline V gene data show CDR1 as SGHRS and CDR2 as YFSETQ. The CDR3 coding sequence is TGCGCCAGCAGCCCGGTAGCGGGTTTGAGAAATACGCAGTATTTT. Amino acid sequence: CASSPVAGLRNTQYF.

This clone was seen a handful of times. The chain is built from TRBV5-1 and TRBJ1-3; 8 nucleotides match TRBD1. This CDR3 is 15 amino acids long. J was trimmed by 7 bases and V by 4 bases; bases with no gene match: 10. The germline V gene encodes CDR1 SGHRS and CDR2 YFSETQ. The CDR3 here is CASSPGQGVRNTIYF. The DNA of the CDR3 is TGCGCCAGCAGCCCCGGACAGGGTGTTCGTAACACCATATATTTT.

The chain joins TRBV6-1 to TRBJ2-7; 9 bases agree with TRBD1. The CDR3 contains 14 residues. Germline V gene data show CDR1 as MNHNS and CDR2 as SASEGT. V shed 10 bases and J 6 bases; nucleotides not matched to a gene: 13. CDR3 DNA: TGTGCCACCACCACGACAGGGGGAGTGGGCGAGCAGTACTTC. Residues: CATTTTGGVGEQYF.

V gene TRBV30 combines with J gene TRBJ1-4, with a possible D match to TRBD1 (6 bases). The CDR3 totals 15 residues. Trimming took 3 bases from V and 4 from J, leaving 15 bases between them. Looked up from germline, CDR1 is GTSNPN and CDR2 is SVGIG (reference sequence). CDR3 residues: CAWSSGRGSNEKLFF. The CDR3 nucleotides are TGTGCCTGGAGCTCTGGAAGGGGGAGTAATGAAAAACTGTTTTTT.

This rearrangement joins TRBV6-5 to TRBJ2-3; 7 bases are shared with TRBD2. Trimming took 2 bases from V and 2 from J; bases not matched to a gene: 7. CDR1 and CDR2 (germline): MNHEY, SVGAGI. This CDR3 is 16 amino acids long. The CDR3 protein is CASSYGAGVATDTQYF. The CDR3 region has the DNA TGTGCCAGCAGTTACGGTGCGGGGGTTGCCACAGATACGCAGTATTTT.

The V gene is TRBV5-1, the J gene TRBJ1-2; 10 bases line up with TRBD1. The CDR3 runs to 18 residues. Per the germline V gene, CDR1 is SGHRS and CDR2 is YFSETQ. Trimming took 0 bases from V and 1 from J; bases not matched to a gene: 9. CDR3 DNA: TGCGCCAGCAGCTTGGCCGGGACAGGGGTAAATGGTAACTATGGCTACACCTTC. This sequence encodes CASSLAGTGVNGNYGYTF.

The chain combines TRBV10-3 with TRBJ1-2, with 9 bases matching TRBD1. After removal of 5 bases from V and 8 bases from J, the junction contained 15 bases not matched to a gene. The CDR3 totals 16 residues. Looked up from germline, CDR1 is ENHRY and CDR2 is SYGVKD. CDR3 DNA sequence: TGTGCCATCAGTTTCAACCCACAGGGGGCTGAGGAGGGCTACACCTTC. Encoded protein: CAISFNPQGAEEGYTF.

The chain employs TRBV5-1 and TRBJ2-2; 11 bases are a match to TRBD1. Unmatched junction bases numbered 6, after V lost 2 bases and J lost 3 bases. This CDR3 region has 17 residues. The germline V gene has CDR1 SGHRS and CDR2 YFSETQ. The DNA for the CDR3 is TGCGCCAGCAGCTTTAACGGACAGGGGGCCGACACCGGGGAGCTGTTTTTT. Protein product: CASSFNGQGADTGELFF.

The rearrangement joins TRBV7-2 to TRBJ2-7; perhaps TRBD1 as D (5 bases). CDR3 length: 14 residues. Trimming removed 5 bases at V and 4 bases at J, with 15 bases between. Germline CDR1 and CDR2: SGHTA and FQGNSA. CDR3 amino acids: CASSELRVSYEQYF. DNA of the CDR3: TGTGCCAGCAGCGAGCTCAGGGTTTCTTACGAGCAGTACTTC.

This chain uses TRBV2 with TRBJ2-3, with 9 positions matching TRBD2. The length of the CDR3 is 14 residues. Germline CDR1 reads SNHLY; CDR2 reads FYNNEI. Germline trimming cut 4 bases from V and 2 bases from J; bases unmatched to any gene: 1. The CDR3 DNA sequence: TGTGCCAGCAGTGGCGGGGGGGCCACAGATACGCAGTATTTT. Its protein product is CASSGGGATDTQYF.

This clone was observed a handful of times. The chain joins TRBV4-3 to TRBJ1-5, with no clear D. CDR1 and CDR2 (germline): LGHNA, YSLEER. The CDR3 is made up of 13 amino acids. V lost 11 bases and J 3 bases, leaving 14 bases between the germline ends. CDR3 residues: CASSYENNQPQHF. The CDR3 nucleotides read TGCGCCTCATCCTATGAGAACAATCAGCCCCAGCATTTT.

The chain has TRBV6-5 and TRBJ1-2; 7 positions match TRBD1. V shed 0 bases and J 5 bases; nucleotides not matched to a gene: 3. The germline gives CDR1 MNHEY, CDR2 SVGAGI. The CDR3 sequence is 14 residues long. DNA of the CDR3: TGTGCCAGCAGTTACTCGGCAGGGGGTTATGGCTACACCTTC. Encoded protein: CASSYSAGGYGYTF.

The chain has TRBV4-3 and TRBJ2-3, with TRBD2 matching 13 bases. The CDR3 length is 18 residues. J gave up 2 bases and V 1 base, and 6 bases lay outside the gene matches. Germline values: CDR1 LGHNA, CDR2 YSLEER. Here the CDR3 reads CASSQGLAGGPPTDTQYF. The CDR3 DNA reads as TGCGCCAGCAGCCAAGGACTAGCGGGGGGCCCACCCACAGATACGCAGTATTTT.

This clone was observed a single time. V is TRBV6-5 and J is TRBJ2-7, with a tentative D call TRBD1 (5 bases). This CDR3 contains 14 residues. V lost 7 bases to trimming and J lost 0 bases, with 13 bases between them. Germline V gene data show CDR1 as MNHEY and CDR2 as SVGAGI. In nucleotides, the CDR3 is TGTGCCAGCACCTCTCCAGGGCACTCCTACGAGCAGTACTTC. Its protein is CASTSPGHSYEQYF.

The chain combines TRBV5-1 with TRBJ2-3; tentatively, D is TRBD2 (5 bases). V was clipped by 0 bases and J by 6 bases, with 8 bases between them. This CDR3 region has 13 residues. From germline, CDR1 is SGHRS and CDR2 YFSETQ. The CDR3 here is CASSLGGKDTQYF. CDR3 coding DNA: TGCGCCAGCAGCTTGGGAGGGAAGGATACGCAGTATTTT.

The CDR3 spells CASSGSANEQFF. For the CDR3, the DNA is TGTGCCAGCAGCGGCTCCGCAAATGAGCAGTTCTTC. J is TRBJ2-1 and V is TRBV5-4, with D unclear. V was shortened by 4 bases and J by 7 bases, with 9 bases between the two germline ends. CDR1 and CDR2 from the germline V gene are SGHNT and YYREEE (reference sequence). The CDR3 is made up of 12 amino acids.

The genes are TRBV27 and TRBJ1-5, with TRBD1 as a possible D gene (6 bases). The ends were cut back, 5 bases at V and 5 bases at J, with 25 bases in the middle. Germline V gives CDR1 MNHEY, CDR2 SMNVEV (reference sequence). The CDR3 covers 18 residues. The CDR3 sequence is CASSLNRVGVANDQPQHF. In nucleotides, the CDR3 is TGTGCCAGCAGTCTGAACAGGGTAGGGGTTGCCAACGATCAGCCCCAGCATTTT.

This sequence joins TRBV5-6 and TRBJ2-7, with 11 bases that match TRBD1. Germline CDR1 reads SGHDT; CDR2 reads YYEEEE. This CDR3 has 14 amino acids. The V and J ends lost 3 bases and 6 bases, in that order; junction bases with no gene match: 5. The CDR3 region is CASSYRDRGGEQYF. In nucleotides, the CDR3 is TGTGCCAGCAGCTACCGGGACAGGGGGGGCGAGCAGTACTTC. Using reference TRBV5-6 and TRBJ2-7 for the parts outside the CDR3, the full variable domain is DAGVTQSPTHLIKTRGQQVTLRCSPKSGHDTVSWYQQALGQGPQFIFQYYEEEERQRGNFPDRFSGHQFPNYSSELNVNALLLGDSALYLCASSYRDRGGEQYFGPGTRLTVT.